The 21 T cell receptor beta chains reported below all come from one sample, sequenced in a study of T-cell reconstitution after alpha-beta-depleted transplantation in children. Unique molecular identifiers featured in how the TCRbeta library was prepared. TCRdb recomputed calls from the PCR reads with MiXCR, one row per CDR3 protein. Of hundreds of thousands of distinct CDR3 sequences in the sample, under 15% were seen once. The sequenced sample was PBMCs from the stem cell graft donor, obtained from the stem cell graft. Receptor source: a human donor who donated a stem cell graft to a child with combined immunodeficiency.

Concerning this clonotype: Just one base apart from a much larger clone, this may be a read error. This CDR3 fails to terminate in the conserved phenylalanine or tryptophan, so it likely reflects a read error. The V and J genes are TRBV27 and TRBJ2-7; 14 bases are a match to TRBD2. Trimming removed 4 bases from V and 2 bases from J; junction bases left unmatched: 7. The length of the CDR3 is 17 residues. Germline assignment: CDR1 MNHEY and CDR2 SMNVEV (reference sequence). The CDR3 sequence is CASSSGLAGGLTYEQYL. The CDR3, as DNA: TGTGCCAGCAGTTCAGGACTAGCGGGAGGATTAACCTACGAGCAGTACTTG.

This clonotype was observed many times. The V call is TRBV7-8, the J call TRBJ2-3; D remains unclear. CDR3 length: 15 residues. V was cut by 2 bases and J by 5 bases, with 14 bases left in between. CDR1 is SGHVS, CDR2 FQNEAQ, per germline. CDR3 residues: CASSLNLRMVDTQYF. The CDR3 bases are TGTGCCAGCAGCTTAAACCTAAGAATGGTAGATACGCAGTATTTT.

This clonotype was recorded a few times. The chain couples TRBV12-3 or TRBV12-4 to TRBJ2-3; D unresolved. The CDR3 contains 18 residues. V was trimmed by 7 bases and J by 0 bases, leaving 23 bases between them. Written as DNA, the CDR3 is TGTGCCAGCAACGACCCCCCTCTAGTGTCTGGAAGCACAGATACGCAGTATTTT. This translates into CASNDPPLVSGSTDTQYF.

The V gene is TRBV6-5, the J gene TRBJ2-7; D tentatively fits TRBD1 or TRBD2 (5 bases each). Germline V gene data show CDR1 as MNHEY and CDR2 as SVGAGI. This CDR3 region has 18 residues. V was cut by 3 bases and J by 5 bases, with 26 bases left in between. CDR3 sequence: CASSYVSFVDSLRDEQYF. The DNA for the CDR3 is TGTGCCAGCAGTTATGTATCCTTTGTGGACTCTCTCAGGGACGAGCAGTACTTC.

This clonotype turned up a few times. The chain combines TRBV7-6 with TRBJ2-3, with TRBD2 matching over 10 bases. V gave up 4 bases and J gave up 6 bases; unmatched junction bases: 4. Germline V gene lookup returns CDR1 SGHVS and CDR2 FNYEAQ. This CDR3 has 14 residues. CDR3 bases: TGTGCCAGCAGCTGGACTAGCGGCCTGGATACGCAGTATTTT. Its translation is CASSWTSGLDTQYF.

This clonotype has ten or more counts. CDR3: CASSGTGNSNQPQHF. Written as DNA, the CDR3 is TGTGCCAGCAGCGGGACAGGGAATAGCAATCAGCCCCAGCATTTT. The chain is built from TRBV9 and TRBJ1-5; 8 bases align to TRBD1. The CDR3 spans 15 residues. The junction had 2 bases not matched to a gene; V was cut back by 3 bases and J by 0 bases. Germline values: CDR1 SGDLS, CDR2 YYNGEE.

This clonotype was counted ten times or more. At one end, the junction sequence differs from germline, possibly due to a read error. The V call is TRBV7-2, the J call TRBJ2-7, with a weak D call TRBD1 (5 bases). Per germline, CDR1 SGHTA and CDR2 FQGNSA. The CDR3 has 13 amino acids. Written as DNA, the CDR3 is TGTGCCAGCAGTTTAGATGCAGGGTACGAGCAGTACTTC. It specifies CASSLDAGYEQYF.

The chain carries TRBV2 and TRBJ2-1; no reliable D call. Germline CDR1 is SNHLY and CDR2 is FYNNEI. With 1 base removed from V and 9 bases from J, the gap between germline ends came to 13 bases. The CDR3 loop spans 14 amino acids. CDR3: CASSEDSPASEQFF. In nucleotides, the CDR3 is TGTGCCAGCAGTGAAGACTCCCCGGCGAGTGAGCAGTTCTTC. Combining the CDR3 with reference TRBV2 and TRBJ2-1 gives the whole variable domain EPEVTQTPSHQVTQMGQEVILRCVPISNHLYFYWYRQILGQKVEFLVSFYNNEISEKSEIFDDQFSVERPDGSNFTLKIRSTKLEDSAMYFCASSEDSPASEQFFGPGTRLTVL.

CDR3 coding DNA: TGCGCCAGCAGCTTGGAGGCAGGTGGTTACGAGCAGTACTTC. Amino acid sequence: CASSLEAGGYEQYF. The chain recombines TRBV5-1 with TRBJ2-7; D not certain. The germline V gene encodes CDR1 SGHRS and CDR2 YFSETQ. V lost 0 bases and J 4 bases, leaving 11 bases between the germline ends. The CDR3 is 14 amino acids.

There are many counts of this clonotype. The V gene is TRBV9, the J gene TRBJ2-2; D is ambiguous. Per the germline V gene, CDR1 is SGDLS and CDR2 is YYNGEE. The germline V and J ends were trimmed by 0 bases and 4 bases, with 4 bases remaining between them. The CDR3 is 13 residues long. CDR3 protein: CASSVGVTGELFF. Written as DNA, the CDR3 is TGTGCCAGCAGCGTAGGGGTCACCGGGGAGCTGTTTTTT.

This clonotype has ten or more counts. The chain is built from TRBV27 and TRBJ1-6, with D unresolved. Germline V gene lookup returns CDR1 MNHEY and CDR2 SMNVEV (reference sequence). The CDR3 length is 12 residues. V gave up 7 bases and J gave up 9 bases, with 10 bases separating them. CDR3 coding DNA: TGTGCCAGCACCCTGGGCGGTTCACCCCTCCACTTT. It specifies CASTLGGSPLHF.

The CDR3 DNA reads as TGTGCCAGCAGTCGCCCGTGGTCACCTAATGAAAAACTGTTTTTT. As protein: CASSRPWSPNEKLFF. This chain connects TRBV6-2 or TRBV6-3 to TRBJ1-4; D is ambiguous. This CDR3 has 15 amino acids. With 5 bases removed from V and 3 bases from J, the gap between germline ends came to 13 bases. Looked up from germline, CDR1 is MNHEY and CDR2 is SVGEGT.

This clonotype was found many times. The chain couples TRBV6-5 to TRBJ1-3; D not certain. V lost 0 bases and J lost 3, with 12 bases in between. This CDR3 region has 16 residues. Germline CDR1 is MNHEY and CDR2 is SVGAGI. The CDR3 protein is CASSYSGRTGGNTIYF. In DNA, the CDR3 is TGTGCCAGCAGTTACTCTGGCCGGACGGGTGGAAACACCATATATTTT.

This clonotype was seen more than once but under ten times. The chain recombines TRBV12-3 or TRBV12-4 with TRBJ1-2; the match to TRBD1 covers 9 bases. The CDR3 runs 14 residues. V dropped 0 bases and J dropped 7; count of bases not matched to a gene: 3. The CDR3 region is CASSLALTGGGYTF. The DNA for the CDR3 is TGTGCCAGCAGTTTAGCGCTGACAGGGGGTGGCTACACCTTC.

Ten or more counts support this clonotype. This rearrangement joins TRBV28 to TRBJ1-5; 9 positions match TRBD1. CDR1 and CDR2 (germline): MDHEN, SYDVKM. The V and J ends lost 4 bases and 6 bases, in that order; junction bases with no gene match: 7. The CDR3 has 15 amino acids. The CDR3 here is CASSSLGTGFQPQHF. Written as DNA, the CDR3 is TGTGCCAGCAGTTCCCTCGGGACAGGGTTTCAGCCCCAGCATTTT. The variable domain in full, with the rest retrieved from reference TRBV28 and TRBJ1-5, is DVKVTQSSRYLVKRTGEKVFLECVQDMDHENMFWYRQDPGLGLRLIYFSYDVKMKEKGDIPEGYSVSREKKERFSLILESASTNQTSMYLCASSSLGTGFQPQHFGDGTRLSIL.

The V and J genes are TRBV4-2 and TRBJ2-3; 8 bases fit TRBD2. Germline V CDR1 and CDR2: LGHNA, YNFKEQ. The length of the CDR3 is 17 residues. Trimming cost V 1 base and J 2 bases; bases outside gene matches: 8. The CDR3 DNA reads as TGTGCCAGCAGCCAAGCTACGAGCGGGGGCTACACAGATACGCAGTATTTT. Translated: CASSQATSGGYTDTQYF.

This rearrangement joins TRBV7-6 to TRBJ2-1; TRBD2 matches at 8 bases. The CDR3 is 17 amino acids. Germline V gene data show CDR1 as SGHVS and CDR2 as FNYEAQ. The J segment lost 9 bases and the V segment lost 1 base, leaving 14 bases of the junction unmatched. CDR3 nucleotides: TGTGCCAGCAGCTTAGGAATAGGGCAGGCGGGAGGTCTTGAGCAGTTCTTC. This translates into CASSLGIGQAGGLEQFF.

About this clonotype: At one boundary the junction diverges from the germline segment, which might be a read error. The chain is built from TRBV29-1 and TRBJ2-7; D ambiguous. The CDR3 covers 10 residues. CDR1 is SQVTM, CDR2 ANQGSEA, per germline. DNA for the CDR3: TGCAGCGTTGATGTCCCTCCGGCCTTTTTC. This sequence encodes CSVDVPPAFF.

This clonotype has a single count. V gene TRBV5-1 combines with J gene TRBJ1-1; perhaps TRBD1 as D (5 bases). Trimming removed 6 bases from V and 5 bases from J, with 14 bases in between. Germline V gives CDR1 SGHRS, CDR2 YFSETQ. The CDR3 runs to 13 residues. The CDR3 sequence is CASTQGQLTEAFF. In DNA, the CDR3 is TGCGCCAGCACCCAGGGCCAACTGACTGAAGCTTTCTTT.

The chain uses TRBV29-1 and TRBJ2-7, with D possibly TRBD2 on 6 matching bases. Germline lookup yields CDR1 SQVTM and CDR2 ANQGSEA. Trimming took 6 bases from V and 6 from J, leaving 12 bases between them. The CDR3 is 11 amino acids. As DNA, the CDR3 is TGCAGCGTCGCGGGGCCCTTCGAGCAGTACTTC. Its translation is CSVAGPFEQYF.

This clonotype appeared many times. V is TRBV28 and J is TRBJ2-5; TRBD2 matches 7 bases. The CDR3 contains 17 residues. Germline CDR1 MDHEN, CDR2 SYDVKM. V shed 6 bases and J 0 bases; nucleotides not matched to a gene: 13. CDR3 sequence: CASRTPGGKGHQETQYF. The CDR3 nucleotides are TGTGCCAGCAGGACCCCGGGGGGAAAGGGCCACCAAGAGACCCAGTACTTC. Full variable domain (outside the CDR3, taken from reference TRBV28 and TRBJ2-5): DVKVTQSSRYLVKRTGEKVFLECVQDMDHENMFWYRQDPGLGLRLIYFSYDVKMKEKGDIPEGYSVSREKKERFSLILESASTNQTSMYLCASRTPGGKGHQETQYFGPGTRLLVL.